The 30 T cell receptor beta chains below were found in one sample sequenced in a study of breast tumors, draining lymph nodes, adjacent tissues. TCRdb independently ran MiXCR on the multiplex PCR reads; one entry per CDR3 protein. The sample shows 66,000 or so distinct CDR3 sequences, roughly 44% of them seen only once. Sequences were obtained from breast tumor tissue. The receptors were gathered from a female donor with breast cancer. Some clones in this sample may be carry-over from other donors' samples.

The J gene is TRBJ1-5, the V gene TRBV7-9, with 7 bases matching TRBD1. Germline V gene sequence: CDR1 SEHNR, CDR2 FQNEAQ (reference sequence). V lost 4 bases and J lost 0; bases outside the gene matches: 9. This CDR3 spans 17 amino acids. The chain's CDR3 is CASSSLDGTVSNQPQHF. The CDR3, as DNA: TGTGCCAGCAGCTCCCTGGACGGGACAGTTAGCAATCAGCCCCAGCATTTT.

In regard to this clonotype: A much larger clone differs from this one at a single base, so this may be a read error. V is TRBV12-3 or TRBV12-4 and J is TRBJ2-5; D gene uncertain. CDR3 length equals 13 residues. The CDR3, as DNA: TGTGCCAGCAGACGACACGCTCAAGAGACCCGGTACTTC. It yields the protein CASRRHAQETRYF.

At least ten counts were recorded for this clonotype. CDR3 coding DNA: TGTGCCGGTAGAGCGGGGGTCGGTGAGACCCAGTACTTC. Its protein is CAGRAGVGETQYF. The chain employs TRBV6-1 and TRBJ2-5; 8 bases are a match to TRBD2. V shed 11 bases and J 5 bases; nucleotides not matched to a gene: 10. Germline CDR1 MNHNS, CDR2 SASEGT. The CDR3 length is 13 residues.

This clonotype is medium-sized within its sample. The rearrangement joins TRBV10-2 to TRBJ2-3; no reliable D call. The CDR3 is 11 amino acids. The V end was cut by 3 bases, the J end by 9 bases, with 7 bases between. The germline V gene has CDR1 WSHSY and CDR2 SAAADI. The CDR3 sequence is CASSDPSTQYF. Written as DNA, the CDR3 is TGCGCCAGCAGTGATCCATCGACGCAGTATTTT.

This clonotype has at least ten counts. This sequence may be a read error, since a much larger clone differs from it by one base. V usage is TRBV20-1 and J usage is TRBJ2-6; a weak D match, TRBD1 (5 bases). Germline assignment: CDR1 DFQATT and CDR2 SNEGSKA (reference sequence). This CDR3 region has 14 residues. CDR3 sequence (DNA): TGCAGTGCTAGAGAATTGGAAGGGGCCACCGTCCTGACTTTC. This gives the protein CSARELEGATVLTF.

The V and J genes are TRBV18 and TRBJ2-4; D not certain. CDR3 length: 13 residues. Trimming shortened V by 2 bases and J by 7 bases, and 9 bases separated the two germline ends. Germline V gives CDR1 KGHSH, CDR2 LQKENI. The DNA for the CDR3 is TGTGCCAGCTCACCATACACAGACAACATTCAGTACTTC. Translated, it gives CASSPYTDNIQYF.

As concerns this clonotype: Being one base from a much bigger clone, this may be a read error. In DNA form, the CDR3 reads TGTGCCAGCAGCTTGATTGGCGCCGGAACCTACGAGCAGTACTTC. It translates to CASSLIGAGTYEQYF. The chain joins TRBV5-6 to TRBJ2-7; the D is unclear. V lost 1 base to trimming and J lost 2 bases, with 13 bases between them. The CDR3 sequence is 15 residues long. Germline V CDR1 and CDR2: SGHDT, YYEEEE.

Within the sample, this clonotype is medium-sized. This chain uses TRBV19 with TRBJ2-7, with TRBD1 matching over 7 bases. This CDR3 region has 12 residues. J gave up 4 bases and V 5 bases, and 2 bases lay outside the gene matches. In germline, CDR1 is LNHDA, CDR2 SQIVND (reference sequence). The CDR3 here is CASSVTGYEQYF. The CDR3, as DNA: TGTGCCAGTAGTGTGACAGGGTACGAGCAGTACTTC.

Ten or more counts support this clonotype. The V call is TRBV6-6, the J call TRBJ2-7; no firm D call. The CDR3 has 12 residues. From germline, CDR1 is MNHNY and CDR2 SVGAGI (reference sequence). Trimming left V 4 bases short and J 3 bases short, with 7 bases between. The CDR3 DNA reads TGTGCCAGCAGTTCAGCCGTCTACGAGCAGTACTTC. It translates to CASSSAVYEQYF.

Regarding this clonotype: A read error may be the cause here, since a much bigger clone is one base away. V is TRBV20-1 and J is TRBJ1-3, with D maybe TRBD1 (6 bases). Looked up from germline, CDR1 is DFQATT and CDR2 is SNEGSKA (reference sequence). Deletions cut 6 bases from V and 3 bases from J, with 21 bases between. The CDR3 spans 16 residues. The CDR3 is CSAKKTGHLGGNTIYF. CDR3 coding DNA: TGCAGTGCGAAAAAGACAGGCCATCTAGGTGGAAACACCATATATTTT.

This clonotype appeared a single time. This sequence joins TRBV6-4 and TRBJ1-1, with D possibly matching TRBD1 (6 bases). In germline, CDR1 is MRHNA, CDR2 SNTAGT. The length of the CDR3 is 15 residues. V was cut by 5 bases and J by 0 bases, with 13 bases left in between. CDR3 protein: CASSQGGALNTEAFF. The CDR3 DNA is TGTGCCAGCAGTCAAGGGGGAGCGCTGAACACTGAAGCTTTCTTT.

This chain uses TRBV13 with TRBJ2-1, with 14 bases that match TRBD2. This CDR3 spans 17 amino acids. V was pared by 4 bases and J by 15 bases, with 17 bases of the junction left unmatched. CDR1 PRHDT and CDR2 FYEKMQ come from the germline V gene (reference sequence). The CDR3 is CASSSPGTSGGAPRAFF. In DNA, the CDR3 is TGTGCCAGCAGCTCCCCCGGGACTAGCGGGGGTGCGCCGAGGGCGTTCTTC.

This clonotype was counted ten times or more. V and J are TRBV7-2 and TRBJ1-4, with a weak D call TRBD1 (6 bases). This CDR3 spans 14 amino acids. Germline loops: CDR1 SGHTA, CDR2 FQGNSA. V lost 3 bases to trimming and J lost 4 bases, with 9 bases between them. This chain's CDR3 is CASSLGHGNEKLFF. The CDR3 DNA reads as TGTGCCAGCAGCTTGGGACACGGTAATGAAAAACTGTTTTTT.

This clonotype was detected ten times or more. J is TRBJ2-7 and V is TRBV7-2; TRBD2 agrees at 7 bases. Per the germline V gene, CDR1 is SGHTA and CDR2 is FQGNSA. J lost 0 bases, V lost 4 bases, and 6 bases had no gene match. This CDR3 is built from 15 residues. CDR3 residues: CASSWGGRSSYEQYF. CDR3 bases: TGTGCCAGCAGCTGGGGGGGGAGGAGCTCCTACGAGCAGTACTTC.

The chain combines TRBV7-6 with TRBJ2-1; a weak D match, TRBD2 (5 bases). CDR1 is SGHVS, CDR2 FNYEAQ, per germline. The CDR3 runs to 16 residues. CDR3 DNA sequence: TGTGCTAGAGATCCCGGGCTAGCCCAATCCTACAATGAGCAGTTCTTC. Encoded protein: CARDPGLAQSYNEQFF.

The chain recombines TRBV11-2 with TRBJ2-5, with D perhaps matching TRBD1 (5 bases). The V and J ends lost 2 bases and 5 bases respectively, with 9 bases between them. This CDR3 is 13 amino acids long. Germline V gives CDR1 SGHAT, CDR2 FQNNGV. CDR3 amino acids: CASSLLGRETQYF. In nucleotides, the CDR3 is TGTGCCAGCAGCTTACTGGGGCGGGAGACCCAGTACTTC.

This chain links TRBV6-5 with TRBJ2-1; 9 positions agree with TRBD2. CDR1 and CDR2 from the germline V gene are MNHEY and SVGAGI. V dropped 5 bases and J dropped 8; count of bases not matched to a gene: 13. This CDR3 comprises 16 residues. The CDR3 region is CASSNPRGGGAYEQFF. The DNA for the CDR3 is TGTGCCAGCAGTAACCCTAGGGGCGGGGGGGCGTATGAGCAGTTCTTC.

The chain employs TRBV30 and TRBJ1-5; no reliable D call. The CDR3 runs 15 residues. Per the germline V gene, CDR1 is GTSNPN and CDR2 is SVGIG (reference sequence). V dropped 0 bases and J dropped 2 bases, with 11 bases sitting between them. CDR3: CAWSVGPVGNQPQHF. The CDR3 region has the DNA TGTGCCTGGAGTGTGGGTCCAGTGGGCAATCAGCCCCAGCATTTT.

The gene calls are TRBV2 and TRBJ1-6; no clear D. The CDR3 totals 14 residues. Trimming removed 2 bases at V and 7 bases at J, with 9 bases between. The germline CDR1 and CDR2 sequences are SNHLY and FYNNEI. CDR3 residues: CASSEKGRNSPLHF. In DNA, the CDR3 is TGTGCCAGCAGTGAAAAGGGCAGGAATTCACCCCTCCACTTT.

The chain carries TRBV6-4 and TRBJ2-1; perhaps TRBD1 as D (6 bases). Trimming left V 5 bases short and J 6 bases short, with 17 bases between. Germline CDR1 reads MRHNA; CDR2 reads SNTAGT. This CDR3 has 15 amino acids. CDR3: CASSPGTEGGNEQFF. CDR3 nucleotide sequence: TGTGCCAGCAGTCCTGGGACGGAAGGGGGCAATGAGCAGTTCTTC.

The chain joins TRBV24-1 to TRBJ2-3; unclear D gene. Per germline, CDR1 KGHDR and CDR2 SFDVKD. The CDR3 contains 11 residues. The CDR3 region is CARDVADTQYF. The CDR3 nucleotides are TGTGCTAGAGATGTTGCAGATACGCAGTATTTT.

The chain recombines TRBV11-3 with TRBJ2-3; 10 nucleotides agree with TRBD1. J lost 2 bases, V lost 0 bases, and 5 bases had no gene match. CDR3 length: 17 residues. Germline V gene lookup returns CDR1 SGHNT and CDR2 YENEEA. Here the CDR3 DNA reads TGTGCCAGCAGCTTAGATCTGGGACAGGGGATCACAGATACGCAGTATTTT. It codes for CASSLDLGQGITDTQYF. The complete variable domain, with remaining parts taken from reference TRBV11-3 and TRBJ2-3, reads EAGVVQSPRYKIIEKKQPVAFWCNPISGHNTLYWYLQNLGQGPELLIRYENEEAVDDSQLPKDRFSAERLKGVDSTLKIQPAELGDSAVYLCASSLDLGQGITDTQYFGPGTRLTVL.

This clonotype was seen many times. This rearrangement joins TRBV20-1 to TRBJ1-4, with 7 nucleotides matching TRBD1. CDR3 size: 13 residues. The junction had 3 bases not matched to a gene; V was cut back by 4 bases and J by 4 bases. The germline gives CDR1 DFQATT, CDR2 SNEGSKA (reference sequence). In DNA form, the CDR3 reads TGCAGTGCTACCGGACAGGTTAATGAAAAACTGTTTTTT. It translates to CSATGQVNEKLFF.

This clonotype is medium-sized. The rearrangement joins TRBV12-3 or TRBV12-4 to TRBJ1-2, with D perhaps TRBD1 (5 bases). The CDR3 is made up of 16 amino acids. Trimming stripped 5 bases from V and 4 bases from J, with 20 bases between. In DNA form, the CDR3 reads TGTGCCAGCAGTGCTACCCCCGGGGCAGGGATCTATGGCTACACCTTC. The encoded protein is CASSATPGAGIYGYTF.

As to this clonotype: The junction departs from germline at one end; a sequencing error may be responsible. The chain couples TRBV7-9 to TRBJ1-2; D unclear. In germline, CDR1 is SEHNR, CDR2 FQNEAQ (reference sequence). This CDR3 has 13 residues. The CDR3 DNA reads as TGTGCCAGCAGCTTAGGGGGTACGGATGGCTACGCCTTC. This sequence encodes CASSLGGTDGYAF.

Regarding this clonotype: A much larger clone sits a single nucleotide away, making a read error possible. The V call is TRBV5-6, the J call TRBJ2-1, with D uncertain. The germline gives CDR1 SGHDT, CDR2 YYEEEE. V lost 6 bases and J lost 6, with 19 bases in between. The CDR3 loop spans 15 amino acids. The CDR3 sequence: CASTPRVAGRNEQFF. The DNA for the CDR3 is TGTGCCAGCACCCCCCGGGTAGCCGGGCGCAATGAGCAGTTCTTC.

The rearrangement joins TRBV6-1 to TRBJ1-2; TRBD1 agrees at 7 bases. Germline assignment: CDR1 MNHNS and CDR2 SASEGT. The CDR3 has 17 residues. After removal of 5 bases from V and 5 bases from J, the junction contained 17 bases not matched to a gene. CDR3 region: CASSLTHRGGYAYGYTF. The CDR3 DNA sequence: TGTGCCAGCAGTTTGACCCACAGGGGAGGATATGCGTATGGCTACACCTTC.

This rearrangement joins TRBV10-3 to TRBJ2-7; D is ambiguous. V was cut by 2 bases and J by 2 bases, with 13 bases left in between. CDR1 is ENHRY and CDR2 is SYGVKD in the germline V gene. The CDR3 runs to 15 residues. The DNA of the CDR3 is TGTGCCATCAGTGAGCCTTACCAAGGACCCTACGAGCAGTACTTC. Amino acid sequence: CAISEPYQGPYEQYF.

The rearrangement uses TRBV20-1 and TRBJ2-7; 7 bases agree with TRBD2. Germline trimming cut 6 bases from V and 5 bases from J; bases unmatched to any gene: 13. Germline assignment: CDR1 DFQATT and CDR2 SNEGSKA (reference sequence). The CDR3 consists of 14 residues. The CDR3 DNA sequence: TGCAGTGCGGGTAGGACGGGCGGGAGCCACGAGCAGTACTTC. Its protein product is CSAGRTGGSHEQYF.

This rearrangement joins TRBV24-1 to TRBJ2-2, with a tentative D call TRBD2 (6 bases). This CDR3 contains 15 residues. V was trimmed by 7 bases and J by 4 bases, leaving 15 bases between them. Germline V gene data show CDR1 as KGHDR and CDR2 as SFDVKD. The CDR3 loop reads CATSPAAGITGELFF. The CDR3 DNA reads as TGTGCCACCAGCCCTGCGGCGGGGATCACCGGGGAGCTGTTTTTT.